Listed below are T cell receptor beta chains from one sample, sequenced in a study of blood T cell repertoires in COVID-19. Profiled with immunoSEQ multiplex PCR; TCRdb holds only in-frame clones, not every one. The sample records around 49,000 clones, around 82% being singletons. The source material was peripheral blood. The receptors originated from a woman aged 60 to 75 with acute or convalescent COVID-19. The CDR3 runs from the conserved cysteine through the conserved F or W. D genes are given only for firm matches. Size tells how often a clone was seen (once, few, many) or the class of an expanded clone, and some rows leave it out.

clone size,V gene,J gene,D gene,CDR3 DNA,CDR3 protein
-,TRBV24-1,TRBJ2-1,-,TGTGCCACCAGTGATTTTCGGAGCTCCGGAATGGATGAGCAGTTCTTC,CATSDFRSSGMDEQFF
-,TRBV7-9,TRBJ1-2,TRBD1,TGTGCCAGCAGCTTGGGACAGGCGGTTCGTTTTGGCTACACCTTC,CASSLGQAVRFGYTF
-,TRBV7-8,TRBJ1-5,TRBD1,TGTGCCAGCAGCCCTGCGGGACAGGGGGATCAGCCCCAGCATTTT,CASSPAGQGDQPQHF
-,TRBV13,TRBJ1-1,TRBD1,TGTGCCAGCAGCTTGGGCGGACAGGGAACGAACACTGAAGCTTTCTTT,CASSLGGQGTNTEAFF
-,TRBV30,TRBJ2-4,TRBD1,TGTGCCTGGAGTACGGACAGGGGGCTACTGGGACGGTTAGGTTTAAACATTCAGTACTTC,CAWSTDRGLLGRLGLNIQYF
-,TRBV6-5,TRBJ1-2,-,TGTGCCAGCAGTTACTCGACGCAGGGGACTATGGGCTACACCTTC,CASSYSTQGTMGYTF
-,TRBV3-1/TRBV3-2,TRBJ2-1,-,TGTGCCAGCAGCCAGGCCATTGAGCAGTTCTTC,CASSQAIEQFF
-,TRBV6-5,TRBJ1-1,-,TGTGCCAGCAGGTCGATGCAGATGAACACTGAAGCTTTCTTT,CASRSMQMNTEAFF
-,TRBV10-3,TRBJ2-1,-,TGTGCCATCAGTGGGGGGGACGACTACAATGAGCAGTTCTTC,CAISGGDDYNEQFF
-,TRBV30,TRBJ2-2,-,TGTGCCTGGAGCACTGACAGGATAGCCACCGGGGAGCTGTTTTTT,CAWSTDRIATGELFF
-,TRBV21-1,TRBJ1-5,-,TGTGCCAGCAGCAAGACAGGGGCGGGCAATCAGCCCCAGCATTTT,CASSKTGAGNQPQHF
-,TRBV6-1,TRBJ2-7,TRBD2,TGTGCCAGCAGTGTGATCGTTAGCGGGGGGGCAGTATCCTACGAGCAGTACTTC,CASSVIVSGGAVSYEQYF
-,TRBV6-2/TRBV6-3,TRBJ1-4,TRBD1,TGTGCCAGCAGTTACTCGACAGGGGGCAGAGAAAAACTGTTTTTT,CASSYSTGGREKLFF
-,TRBV12-3/TRBV12-4,TRBJ1-5,-,TGTGCCAGCAGGTTGGGGCTCCTAGTCCAGCATTTT,CASRLGLLVQHF
few,TRBV6-4,TRBJ1-5,-,TGTGCCAGCAGTTCTGCCCCGGGATCCGGGAGCAATCAGCCCCAGCATTTT,CASSSAPGSGSNQPQHF
-,TRBV2,TRBJ1-1,-,TGTGCCAGACCCTATCGGGACACTGAAGCTTTCTTT,CARPYRDTEAFF
-,TRBV19,TRBJ2-3,-,TGTGCCAGTAGTCCCCGACAGTTCCCTAGCACAGATACGCAGTATTTT,CASSPRQFPSTDTQYF
-,TRBV29-1,TRBJ2-1,TRBD2,TGCAGCGTCGATACCCGGGGGGGCGCCTACAATGAGCAGTTCTTC,CSVDTRGGAYNEQFF
-,TRBV7-2,TRBJ2-3,-,TGTGCCAGCAGCTTCAGGGGAAGCACAGATACGCAGTATTTT,CASSFRGSTDTQYF
-,TRBV5-4,TRBJ2-4,TRBD1,TGTGCCAGCAGCAGCGGGACAGGGGGCAAAAACATTCAGTACTTC,CASSSGTGGKNIQYF
-,TRBV11-2,TRBJ2-5,TRBD1,TGTGCCAGCAGCTTGGGACAGGGGCTGGAGACCCAGTACTTC,CASSLGQGLETQYF
-,TRBV5-1,TRBJ2-7,TRBD1,TGCGCCAGCAGCTTCTCCGGGACAGGGACCTACGAGCAGTACTTC,CASSFSGTGTYEQYF
-,TRBV11-2,TRBJ2-1,-,TGTGCCAGCAGCTTGTTCGCAGGGGCCTACAATGAGCAGTTCTTC,CASSLFAGAYNEQFF
-,TRBV30,TRBJ1-1,-,TGTGCCTGGAGTGAGGGACTCGGAGGATTCCTGGCTTTCTTT,CAWSEGLGGFLAFF
-,TRBV21-1,TRBJ2-7,-,TGTGCCAGCTACAGGGGCTCGCGTGACGAGCAGTACTTC,CASYRGSRDEQYF
-,TRBV24-1,TRBJ2-1,TRBD1,TGTGCCACCAGTGACGCAGGACAGGGTTCAAATGAGCAGTTCTTC,CATSDAGQGSNEQFF
-,TRBV4-1,TRBJ2-7,-,TGCGCCAGCAGCCAAGGTTTTATCGGGTCCTACGAGCAGTACTTC,CASSQGFIGSYEQYF
-,TRBV11-2,TRBJ1-3,-,TGTGCCAGCGGGAGGGTTGGAAACACCATATATTTT,CASGRVGNTIYF
-,TRBV11-2,TRBJ2-1,TRBD2,TGTGCCAGCGGCAGACTAGCAGGCTACAATGAGCAGTTCTTC,CASGRLAGYNEQFF
-,TRBV5-1,TRBJ1-2,-,TGCGCCAGCAGCCGTTTGGTCAGGGAGGGCTATGGCTACACCTTC,CASSRLVREGYGYTF
-,TRBV18,TRBJ1-2,TRBD1,TGTGCCAGCTCACCCGGGACAGGGGGAGATGGCTACACCTTC,CASSPGTGGDGYTF
few,TRBV20-1,TRBJ1-1,TRBD1,TGCAGTGCTAGTCCCGGGACAGGCCACACTGAAGCTTTCTTT,CSASPGTGHTEAFF
-,TRBV25-1,TRBJ1-6,-,TGTGCCAGCAGTGAAGGCCTTTCACCCCTCCACTTT,CASSEGLSPLHF
-,TRBV13,TRBJ1-4,TRBD1,TGTGCCAGCAGCCACGGGGACAGATCTAATGAAAAACTGTTTTTT,CASSHGDRSNEKLFF
few,TRBV7-3,TRBJ1-2,-,TGTGCCAGCAGCTTACTCCCAGGGAACTATGGCTACACCTTC,CASSLLPGNYGYTF
-,TRBV5-1,TRBJ2-3,-,TGCGCCAGCAGCGCTCTAGGACACCGCACAGATACGCAGTATTTT,CASSALGHRTDTQYF
-,TRBV7-8,TRBJ2-4,-,TGTGCCAGCAGCCCTCCCGGCATTCAGTACTTC,CASSPPGIQYF
-,TRBV7-9,TRBJ1-1,-,TGTGCCAGCAGGACTCCGAACACTGAAGCTTTCTTT,CASRTPNTEAFF
once,TRBV19,TRBJ2-7,-,TGTGCCAGTAGTACCCTGGACAGAGCCTACGAGCAGTACTTC,CASSTLDRAYEQYF
-,TRBV2,TRBJ1-1,-,TGTGCCAGCCTAGCAGACTTGAACACTGAAGCTTTCTTT,CASLADLNTEAFF
once,TRBV27,TRBJ1-5,TRBD1,TGTGCCAGCAGTCTTGGGACAGGGGGGAATCAGCCCCAGCATTTT,CASSLGTGGNQPQHF
-,TRBV5-1,TRBJ2-6,TRBD1,TGCGCCAGCAGCGCCTCAGGGGGCTCGGGGGCCAACGTCCTGACTTTC,CASSASGGSGANVLTF
-,TRBV6-5,TRBJ2-7,TRBD1,TGTGCCACCGGAGGACAGGGCCCCGAGCAGTACTTC,CATGGQGPEQYF
-,TRBV29-1,TRBJ1-1,-,TGCAGCGTTGGAACAGGGACGGACACTGAAGCTTTCTTT,CSVGTGTDTEAFF
-,TRBV7-2,TRBJ2-1,-,TGTGCCAGCAAATTGAGCTCCTACAATGAGCAGTTCTTC,CASKLSSYNEQFF